Listed below are T cell receptor beta chains from one sample, sequenced in a study of cytomegalovirus exposure and HLA in healthy donors. Sequenced by immunoSEQ multiplex PCR; TCRdb stores in-frame clones only, minus some. The sample contains around 100,000 clones, approximately 60% of which appear only once. Sequenced sample: PBMCs. Receptors were obtained from a young woman in good health and CMV-seronegative. Both conserved end residues are part of each CDR3. A D gene is named only where the DNA matches it firmly. The listing skips clone size in some rows; elsewhere it reads once, few, many or a size class.

TRBJ1-1	once	TRBV4-1	-	CASSHNNPPRGGTEAFF	TGCGCCAGCAGCCACAATAACCCCCCCCGAGGGGGCACTGAAGCTTTCTTT
TRBJ1-4	-	TRBV6-5	-	CASRQGGSGEKLFF	TGTGCCAGCAGGCAAGGTGGGAGCGGTGAAAAACTGTTTTTT
TRBJ2-7	-	TRBV28	-	CASGGSRGYEQYF	TGTGCCAGCGGAGGGAGTCGTGGCTACGAGCAGTACTTC
TRBJ2-1	-	TRBV4-3	TRBD2	CASSQDGTSGNEQFF	TGCGCCAGCAGCCAAGATGGGACTAGCGGAAATGAGCAGTTCTTC
TRBJ1-3	-	TRBV27	-	CASSLQGSSGNTIYF	TGTGCCAGCAGTTTACAGGGGAGCTCTGGAAACACCATATATTTT
TRBJ2-7	-	TRBV27	TRBD2	CASSLAGDNEQYF	TGTGCCAGCAGTCTAGCGGGAGACAACGAGCAGTACTTC
TRBJ1-5	few	TRBV4-3	-	CASSQGSGQPQHF	TGCGCCAGCAGCCAGGGTTCGGGTCAGCCCCAGCATTTT
TRBJ2-1	-	TRBV5-1	-	CASSLVPGTYNEQFF	TGCGCCAGCAGCTTGGTCCCAGGGACCTACAATGAGCAGTTCTTC
TRBJ1-5	-	TRBV28	-	CASSLNRASNQPQHF	TGTGCCAGCAGTTTGAACAGGGCGAGCAATCAGCCCCAGCATTTT
TRBJ2-1	once	TRBV18	TRBD1	CASSPPRGLSYNEQFF	TGTGCCAGCTCACCACCCAGGGGGCTAAGCTACAATGAGCAGTTCTTC
TRBJ1-1	-	TRBV29-1	TRBD1	CSVRGGRGIDTEAFF	TGCAGCGTGAGAGGGGGCAGGGGGATAGACACTGAAGCTTTCTTT
TRBJ2-7	-	TRBV27	TRBD2	CASRKPGLAGGNYEQYF	TGTGCCAGCAGGAAACCGGGACTAGCGGGAGGAAACTACGAGCAGTACTTC
TRBJ2-3	once	TRBV10-1	TRBD2	CASSDLAGGTDTQYF	TGCGCCAGCAGTGACCTAGCGGGAGGGACAGATACGCAGTATTTT
TRBJ2-6	-	TRBV7-2	-	CASSLSFRNSGANVLTF	TGTGCCAGCAGCTTAAGTTTCAGGAACTCTGGGGCCAACGTCCTGACTTTC
TRBJ2-7	few	TRBV9	TRBD2	CASSVEAGWTYEQYF	TGTGCCAGCAGCGTAGAAGCGGGATGGACCTACGAGCAGTACTTC